This T cell receptor beta chain comes out of a study of a mutant IDH1 vaccine in newly diagnosed glioma (dated by TCRdb to the early 2020s). In the study overall: Patients received eight vaccinations in weeks 1, 3, 5, 7, 11, 15, 19 and 23, corresponding to visits V03 through V10. Prior to enrollment, standard therapy consisting of radiotherapy alone, temozolomide alone, or radiochemotherapy with temozolomide had been administered to patients, with the combination being received by most patients. Vaccination was initiated 4-6 weeks after radiotherapy alone, or concurrently with temozolomide cycles in the chemotherapy-containing groups. Longitudinal TCRB deep sequencing was done for roughly 23 treated patients, wherever samples were available for exploratory analyses. Six visits were used for peripheral blood collection: V03 (baseline), V05, V07, V10, V12 and V13. Of the approximately 30 treated patients, around 60% were male and about 38% were female, and the mean age was around 40 years.

The meaning of the sample's time point label: week 11, during vaccination. Each vaccine dose, consisting of 300 ug of a 20-mer mutant IDH1 peptide in Montanide, was administered subcutaneously with topical imiquimod. Newly diagnosed WHO grade 3 or 4 IDH1-mutant astrocytomas showing loss of nuclear ATRX were present in the donors. The samples were drawn from NOA16, a multicentre, single-arm, open-label phase I trial in Germany that tested a mutant IDH1 peptide vaccine in humans for the first time. The DNeasy Blood and Tissue Kit was used to extract genomic DNA from EDTA blood for TCRB sequencing. General findings and caveats noted by the study authors: It was noted by the authors that analyses of patient blood samples could not be reproduced owing to sample limitations. Pseudoprogression seemed to be unrelated to changes in the top peripheral T cell clonotypes found by TCRB sequencing. Immune responses induced by the vaccine were seen in roughly 92% of patients across multiple MHC alleles. Availability determined which PBMC samples were chosen for TCRB deep sequencing.

Receptors were amplified or captured by the immunoSEQ multiplex PCR assay. Rearranged TCR beta chain sequences were amplified using the hsTCRB Kit according to the manufacturer's protocol. TCRB libraries were sequenced on an Illumina MiSeq. The source study handled its data this way. Demultiplexing, trimming and gene mapping were performed with the kit vendor's proprietary platform. The immuneACCESS repertoire file appears here via TCRdb, limited to in-frame rearrangements. These files lack a portion of the clones; in checked studies, under half of the deficit traces to unresolved V genes, and the cause of the others is not known. The V and J calls and clone size are taken from that table; D and trimming were inferred from the DNA. Here the sample has tens of thousands of clones; about four fifths occur a single time. Around 5.7% of the sample comes from the top ten. CDR1 and CDR2 (SGHDT, YYEEEE) derive from the germline V gene. The V end loses 4 bases and the J end loses 6 bases, and a stretch of 12 bases separates them. Spanning cysteine to phenylalanine, the CDR3 consists of 13 amino acids. Only the CDR3 region is kept as DNA, spanning 39 bases read in frame from base 1.

In the case of this clone: The clone's antigen remains unknown. No much larger clone exists at a distance of one base, and base qualities are not known.

This receptor was obtained from a man aged 50 to 59 with glioma. The receptor chain draws on TRBV5-6 and TRBJ2-3; the D call is possibly TRBD1 or TRBD2, each sharing 6 bases. The sequences come from PBMCs, collected from a glioma patient whose treatment included an IDH1 peptide vaccine. The DNA reads TGTGCCAGCAGCAGGGGGGATAGGGATACGCAGTATTTT. It specifies CASSRGDRDTQYF.